This record concerns one TCR beta chain sequence. Its specificity is unknown. As TCR cDNA was made by 5'RACE template switching, a universal primer site and UMIs were added. TCRdb used MiXCR to reprocess the 5' RACE reads, holding one entry per CDR3 protein. The sample lists about 630,000 distinct CDR3 sequences; 9% to 15% were seen once. These data come from a study of T cells after yellow fever vaccination. The study's findings and limits: Peak timing came faster in the weaker secondary response, day 5 versus 15. Clonotypes found in both CD4 and CD8 compartments made up a small share.

Germline trimming cut 4 bases from V and 2 bases from J; bases unmatched to any gene: 6. The CDR3 has 15 residues. Germline-derived CDR1 and CDR2 are SGHRS and YFSETQ. The sample was PBMCs, taken on the day of the yellow fever booster vaccination. The genes are TRBV5-1 and TRBJ1-3, with TRBD1 matching over 7 bases. The receptor was isolated from a man under 40 who received the YFV17D yellow fever vaccine. CDR3 sequence reads: CASSHGTEAGNTIYF. Written as DNA, the CDR3 is TGCGCCAGCAGCCACGGGACAGAGGCTGGAAACACCATATATTTT.